These 21 T cell receptor beta chains were sequenced from one sample in a study of response to subunit inactivated influenza vaccine. One entry per CDR3 protein results from TCRdb running MiXCR on the RT-PCR reads. Among hundreds of thousands of distinct CDR3 sequences, approximately 7.1% were seen once, and the ten largest hold 10% to 15%. The specimen was PBMCs from blood, collected roughly 24 months after vaccination. These receptors all come from a man between 50 and 70 years old who received an inactivated influenza vaccine.

At least ten counts were recorded for this clonotype. CDR3 nucleotide sequence: TGCAGTGCTAGAGATTTGACAGGGGGGGGCTACACCTTC. Amino acids: CSARDLTGGGYTF. The J gene is TRBJ1-2, the V gene TRBV20-1; 9 bases agree with TRBD1. The CDR3 runs to 13 residues. V was clipped by 0 bases and J by 8 bases; unmatched bases: 4. The germline V gene encodes CDR1 DFQATT and CDR2 SNEGSKA (reference sequence).

This clonotype was observed many times. The CDR3 reads CASAPQGPNTEAFF. In DNA form, the CDR3 reads TGTGCCAGCGCCCCTCAGGGACCGAACACTGAAGCTTTCTTT. The chain joins TRBV19 to TRBJ1-1, with a possible D match to TRBD1 (5 bases). V shed 9 bases and J shed 1 base, with 15 bases lying between them. From germline, CDR1 is LNHDA and CDR2 SQIVND (reference sequence). This CDR3 is built from 14 residues.

This clonotype has only a few counts. CDR3 sequence (DNA): TGCGCCAGCAGCTTCCGTGCAACAACTAATGAAAAACTGTTTTTT. This codes for CASSFRATTNEKLFF. The rearrangement links TRBV5-1 to TRBJ1-4; D not resolved. CDR1 SGHRS and CDR2 YFSETQ come from the germline V gene. The CDR3 totals 15 residues. V was shortened by 2 bases and J by 0 bases, with 8 bases between the two germline ends.

This clonotype turned up a few times. The chain joins TRBV12-3 or TRBV12-4 to TRBJ1-4; 9 bases agree with TRBD1. The CDR3 length is 13 residues. Unmatched junction bases numbered 3, after V lost 6 bases and J lost 7 bases. The CDR3 nucleotides are TGTGCCAGCAGGGGACAGGGAGTTGAAAAACTGTTTTTT. Translated: CASRGQGVEKLFF.

The chain has TRBV12-5 and TRBJ2-1, with 13 bases aligning to TRBD2. Germline V lookup: CDR1 LGHNT, CDR2 FRNRAP. CDR3 length: 16 residues. The V and J ends lost 6 bases and 6 bases, in that order; junction bases with no gene match: 8. The CDR3 DNA sequence: TGTGCTAGTGGACCCGACCGACTAGCGGGAGGCAATGAGCAGTTCTTC. This translates into CASGPDRLAGGNEQFF. The entire variable domain, with the rest obtained from reference TRBV12-5 and TRBJ2-1, is as follows: DARVTQTPRHKVTEMGQEVTMRCQPILGHNTVFWYRQTMMQGLELLAYFRNRAPLDDSGMPKDRFSAEMPDATLATLKIQPSEPRDSAVYFCASGPDRLAGGNEQFFGPGTRLTVL.

There are many counts of this clonotype. V and J are TRBV5-1 and TRBJ1-6; the D gene is possibly TRBD1 (6 bases). Germline loops: CDR1 SGHRS, CDR2 YFSETQ. V lost 4 bases and J 11 bases, leaving 16 bases between the germline ends. The CDR3 contains 14 residues. The CDR3, as DNA: TGCGCCAGCAGCCTCTGGACAGCAGGCACACCCCTCCACTTT. Translating gives CASSLWTAGTPLHF.

This rearrangement joins TRBV7-9 to TRBJ2-7; D gene ambiguous. The length of the CDR3 is 12 residues. Trimming removed 3 bases at V and 6 bases at J, with 9 bases between. From germline, CDR1 is SEHNR and CDR2 FQNEAQ (reference sequence). CDR3 DNA sequence: TGTGCCAGCAGCTTGGGCTCGGCCGAGCAGTACTTC. Translated: CASSLGSAEQYF.

This clonotype was detected only a few times. The chain employs TRBV6-2 or TRBV6-3 and TRBJ2-7, with 8 positions matching TRBD2. Trimming at V came to 6 bases and at J to 3 bases, leaving 7 bases not matched to a gene. Germline V gene lookup returns CDR1 MNHEY and CDR2 SVGEGT. The CDR3 length is 14 residues. CDR3 residues: CASRKAGVSYEQYF. CDR3 in DNA: TGTGCCAGCAGGAAAGCGGGGGTGAGCTACGAGCAGTACTTC.

The J gene is TRBJ2-5, the V gene TRBV20-1; tentative D call: TRBD2 (6 bases). Trimming took 7 bases from V and 3 from J, leaving 12 bases between them. Looked up from germline, CDR1 is DFQATT and CDR2 is SNEGSKA (reference sequence). This CDR3 spans 12 amino acids. The CDR3 here is CSVAGLEETQYF. DNA for the CDR3: TGCAGTGTGGCGGGGTTGGAAGAGACCCAGTACTTC.

This clonotype was seen only a few times. The rearrangement joins TRBV10-3 to TRBJ2-7; D gene uncertain. Per the germline V gene, CDR1 is ENHRY and CDR2 is SYGVKD. The CDR3 loop spans 12 amino acids. V was pared by 10 bases and J by 3 bases, with 13 bases between. CDR3: CATLSLGYEQYF. CDR3 in DNA: TGTGCCACCCTCTCCCTCGGCTACGAGCAGTACTTC.

The V gene is TRBV2, the J gene TRBJ1-1; D is unclear. CDR1 and CDR2 from the germline V gene are SNHLY and FYNNEI. V lost 2 bases and J lost 1, with 5 bases in between. CDR3 length: 13 amino acids. The CDR3 loop is CASSESGNTEAFF. CDR3 DNA sequence: TGTGCCAGCAGTGAATCCGGGAACACTGAAGCTTTCTTT. Variable domain in full (rest from reference TRBV2 and TRBJ1-1): EPEVTQTPSHQVTQMGQEVILRCVPISNHLYFYWYRQILGQKVEFLVSFYNNEISEKSEIFDDQFSVERPDGSNFTLKIRSTKLEDSAMYFCASSESGNTEAFFGQGTRLTVV.

This clonotype was seen a few times. The J gene is TRBJ2-3, the V gene TRBV5-1; TRBD2 matches 10 bases. The germline V gene has CDR1 SGHRS and CDR2 YFSETQ. With V trimmed by 4 bases and J by 0 bases, 11 bases remained unmatched. CDR3 size: 18 residues. The CDR3 DNA sequence: TGCGCCAGCAGCCCCGGGGTTAGCGGGGGGACTAGCACAGATACGCAGTATTTT. Its protein is CASSPGVSGGTSTDTQYF.

The chain employs TRBV20-1 and TRBJ2-5; no clear D gene. Per the germline V gene, CDR1 is DFQATT and CDR2 is SNEGSKA (reference sequence). The CDR3 extends over 14 amino acids. The V and J ends lost 1 base and 4 bases respectively, with 13 bases between them. CDR3 nucleotides: TGCAGTGCTAGAGGGGCCAGTTCGCGAGAGACCCAGTACTTC. It is translated as CSARGASSRETQYF.

The chain employs TRBV20-1 and TRBJ2-7, with 7 bases fitting TRBD1. The junction had 12 bases not matched to a gene; V was cut back by 5 bases and J by 2 bases. The germline gives CDR1 DFQATT, CDR2 SNEGSKA (reference sequence). The CDR3 is 15 amino acids. This CDR3 reads CSAESANRGTYEQYF. The CDR3 coding sequence is TGCAGTGCTGAGTCGGCGAACAGGGGTACCTACGAGCAGTACTTC.

This clonotype was observed a few times. The V gene is TRBV20-1, the J gene TRBJ2-2; 8 nucleotides agree with TRBD1. V lost 3 bases, J lost 3 bases, and 6 bases stayed unmatched. This CDR3 has 15 residues. Per the germline V gene, CDR1 is DFQATT and CDR2 is SNEGSKA (reference sequence). In DNA, the CDR3 is TGCAGTGCTAGTCCGACAGGGGAGTACACCGGGGAGCTGTTTTTT. This translates into CSASPTGEYTGELFF.

This chain uses TRBV11-2 with TRBJ2-5; D gene unclear. This CDR3 is built from 13 residues. Looked up from germline, CDR1 is SGHAT and CDR2 is FQNNGV. Trimming shortened V by 4 bases and J by 5 bases, and 11 bases separated the two germline ends. In nucleotides, the CDR3 is TGTGCCAGCAGCTCCGGCCCTGGGGAGACCCAGTACTTC. Translating it yields CASSSGPGETQYF.

This clonotype was seen more than once but under ten times. This chain joins TRBV6-1 and TRBJ2-1, with unresolved D. V lost 4 bases and J lost 11, with 15 bases in between. The CDR3 contains 13 residues. From germline, CDR1 is MNHNS and CDR2 SASEGT. CDR3 region: CASSVSSATQQFF. CDR3 nucleotides: TGTGCCAGCAGTGTATCTTCCGCGACTCAGCAGTTCTTC.

This clonotype was detected only a few times. J is TRBJ1-5 and V is TRBV20-1, with D perhaps TRBD1 (6 bases). The CDR3 contains 15 residues. V was cut by 0 bases and J by 6 bases, with 15 bases left in between. The germline gives CDR1 DFQATT, CDR2 SNEGSKA (reference sequence). The CDR3 sequence: CSARDGGSRSQPQHF. In DNA form, the CDR3 reads TGCAGTGCTAGAGATGGGGGCAGTAGGAGTCAGCCCCAGCATTTT.

This rearrangement joins TRBV5-1 to TRBJ2-2, with D perhaps TRBD2 (6 bases). CDR3 length equals 15 residues. The germline V gene has CDR1 SGHRS and CDR2 YFSETQ. V gave up 0 bases and J gave up 4 bases, with 10 bases separating them. As DNA, the CDR3 is TGCGCCAGCAGCTTGGAATGGGGACTCACCGGGGAGCTGTTTTTT. Protein: CASSLEWGLTGELFF.

This clonotype showed up just a few times. This chain links TRBV4-2 with TRBJ2-7, with TRBD2 matching 9 bases. The CDR3 contains 15 residues. Germline CDR1 is LGHNA and CDR2 is YNFKEQ. The trim removed 3 bases at V and 0 bases at J, leaving 3 bases unmatched. CDR3 DNA sequence: TGTGCCAGCAGCCATAGCGGGAGCAGCTCCTACGAGCAGTACTTC. Its translation: CASSHSGSSSYEQYF.

This clonotype was found many times. The chain links TRBV28 to TRBJ2-2, with D perhaps given as TRBD1 or TRBD2 (5 bases each). V was trimmed by 3 bases and J by 2 bases, leaving 25 bases between them. The CDR3 has 20 residues. Germline CDR1 and CDR2: MDHEN and SYDVKM. CDR3 amino acids: CASSFLIGASGQINTGELFF. CDR3 nucleotides: TGTGCCAGCAGTTTTTTAATTGGTGCGTCGGGGCAAATCAACACCGGGGAGCTGTTTTTT.